Listed below are T cell receptor beta chains from one sample, sequenced in a study of blood T cell repertoires in COVID-19. The protocol was immunoSEQ multiplex PCR, while the TCRdb copy is restricted to in-frame clones and leaves out a portion. The table includes around 160,000 clones, almost 90% detected once. Sequencing was performed on peripheral blood. All receptors derive from a human donor in a cohort sampled during active COVID-19. CDR3s include the opening cysteine and the closing phenylalanine or tryptophan. D genes are given only for firm matches. A row's size may be missing; if present it is once, few, many or a size class.

v_call	j_call	clone_size	d_call	cdr3_nt	cdr3_aa
TRBV14	TRBJ2-7	.	TRBD2	TGTGCCAGCAGCCGACTAGCGGGGGGCCTTGTCGAGCAGTACTTC	CASSRLAGGLVEQYF
TRBV6-5	TRBJ2-1	.	.	TGTGCCAGCGTGGGGGCAAATGAGCAGTTCTTC	CASVGANEQFF
TRBV7-8	TRBJ2-5	.	TRBD2	TGTGCCAGCAGCCGGGGCCCGGGACTAGCAAGCCAAGAGACCCAGTACTTC	CASSRGPGLASQETQYF
TRBV7-2	TRBJ1-2	.	.	TGTGCCAGCAGCTTCCGGACAACTAACTATGGCTACACCTTC	CASSFRTTNYGYTF
TRBV11-3	TRBJ2-2	few	.	TGTGCCAGCAGCTTAGGGGGCGGCGCGAACACCGGGGAGCTGTTTTTT	CASSLGGGANTGELFF
TRBV30	TRBJ1-5	.	TRBD1	TGTGCCTGGAGTTCAGGGGGTAGCTCACCCCAGCATTTT	CAWSSGGSSPQHF
TRBV6-5	TRBJ2-2	.	TRBD2	TGTGCCAGCAGCTACGGACTAGTGAACACCGGGGAGCTGTTTTTT	CASSYGLVNTGELFF
TRBV27	TRBJ2-7	.	.	TGTGCCAGCAGTCTCATCACAGGGAATGATTTCCACGAGCAGTACTTC	CASSLITGNDFHEQYF
TRBV18	TRBJ2-5	.	TRBD1	TGTGCCAGCTCACCGGGACAGGGTGAGACCCAGTACTTC	CASSPGQGETQYF
TRBV18	TRBJ1-1	.	.	TGTGCCAGCTCGCCACCGGTTAGCAGGGTGACGAACACTGAAGCTTTCTTT	CASSPPVSRVTNTEAFF